This T cell receptor beta chain was obtained from a study of T cells in Graves' hyperthyroidism and ophthalmopathy. RNA transcripts served as the template for amplifying TCR beta CDR3 regions. The primer set for the first-round RT-PCR of the TCR CDR3 was HTBI. TCRdb used MiXCR to reprocess the multiplex PCR reads, holding one entry per CDR3 protein. The sample has a few hundred thousand distinct CDR3 sequences, about 15% seen once. Trimming removed 0 bases from V and 0 bases from J; junction bases left unmatched: 14. CDR1 and CDR2 from the germline V gene are MNHNY and SVGAGI (reference sequence). The CDR3 has 19 amino acids. This clonotype appeared a few times.

This chain connects TRBV6-6 to TRBJ2-7, with 7 bases aligning to TRBD2. The TCR was taken from a woman aged 25-40 years with Graves' ophthalmopathy. The sample consisted of blood. CDR3 in DNA: TGTGCCAGCAGTTACTCGTACTCGGTAGGGGAGGGGAGCTCCTACGAGCAGTACTTC. Its protein is CASSYSYSVGEGSSYEQYF.